This T cell receptor (beta chain) was sequenced in a study of T cell responses to AZD1222 COVID-19 vaccine. Findings and limits, study-wide: Females outnumbered males among donors, who were mostly white British; clonal diversity was possibly underestimated.

Only in-frame clones appear in the TCRdb table, and some are missing; sequencing was by immunoSEQ multiplex PCR. The sample lists roughly 120,000 clones, more than 70% seen once, with 6.5% in the top ten. Germline V gene sequence: CDR1 LNHDA, CDR2 SQIVND (reference sequence). Trimming removed 1 base at V and 2 bases at J, with 9 bases between. The CDR3 has 15 amino acids. A note on this clone: The target antigen is unknown.

The sequence came from an adult who received the AZD1222 COVID-19 vaccine. This chain connects TRBV19 to TRBJ1-5; no definite D call. The sample was peripheral blood, taken 28 days after the second AZD1222 dose. The CDR3 nucleotides read TGTGCCAGTAGTATAGCCCACAGTGGCAATCAGCCCCAGCATTTT. Its translation: CASSIAHSGNQPQHF.